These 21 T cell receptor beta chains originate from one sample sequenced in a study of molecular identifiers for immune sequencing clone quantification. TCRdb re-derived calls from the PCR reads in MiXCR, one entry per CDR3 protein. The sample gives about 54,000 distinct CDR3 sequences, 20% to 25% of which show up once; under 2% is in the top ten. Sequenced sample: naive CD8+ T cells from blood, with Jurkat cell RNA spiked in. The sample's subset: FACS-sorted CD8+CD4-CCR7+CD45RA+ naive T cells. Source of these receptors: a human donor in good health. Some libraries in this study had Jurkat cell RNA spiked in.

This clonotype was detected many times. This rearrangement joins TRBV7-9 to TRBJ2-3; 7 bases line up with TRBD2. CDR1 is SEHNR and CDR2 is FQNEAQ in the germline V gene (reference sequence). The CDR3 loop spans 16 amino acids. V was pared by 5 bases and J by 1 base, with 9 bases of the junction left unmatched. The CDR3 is CASSLPAGGGTDTQYF. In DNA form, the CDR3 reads TGTGCCAGCAGCCTCCCGGCTGGGGGGGGCACAGATACGCAGTATTTT.

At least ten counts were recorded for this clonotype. The CDR3 DNA reads as TGTGCCAGCAGCGTAGCCTCTTTTCCAGGGGCCTTGAACACCGGGGAGCTGTTTTTT. Translated: CASSVASFPGALNTGELFF. The chain carries TRBV9 and TRBJ2-2; a weak D match, TRBD1 (6 bases). Deletions cut 0 bases from V and 1 base from J, with 19 bases between. This CDR3 spans 19 amino acids. Per germline, CDR1 SGDLS and CDR2 YYNGEE. Combining the CDR3 with reference TRBV9 and TRBJ2-2 gives the whole variable domain DSGVTQTPKHLITATGQRVTLRCSPRSGDLSVYWYQQSLDQGLQFLIQYYNGEERAKGNILERFSAQQFPDLHSELNLSSLELGDSALYFCASSVASFPGALNTGELFFGEGSRLTVL.

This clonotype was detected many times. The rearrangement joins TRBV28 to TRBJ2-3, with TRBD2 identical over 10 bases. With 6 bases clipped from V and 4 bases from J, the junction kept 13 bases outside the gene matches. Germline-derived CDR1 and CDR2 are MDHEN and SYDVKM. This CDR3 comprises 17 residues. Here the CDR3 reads CASREPLAGVPPDTQYF. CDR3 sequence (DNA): TGTGCCAGCAGGGAACCGCTAGCGGGAGTTCCCCCAGATACGCAGTATTTT.

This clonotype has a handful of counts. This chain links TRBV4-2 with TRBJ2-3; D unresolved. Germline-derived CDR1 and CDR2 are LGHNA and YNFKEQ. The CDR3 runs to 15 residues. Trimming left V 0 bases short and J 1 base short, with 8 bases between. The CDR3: CASSQDNGRTDTQYF. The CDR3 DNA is TGTGCCAGCAGCCAAGATAACGGACGCACAGATACGCAGTATTTT.

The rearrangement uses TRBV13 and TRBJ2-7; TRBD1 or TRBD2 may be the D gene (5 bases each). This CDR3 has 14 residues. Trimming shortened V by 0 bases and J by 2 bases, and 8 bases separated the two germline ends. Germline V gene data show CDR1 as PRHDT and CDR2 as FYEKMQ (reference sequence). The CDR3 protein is CASSLGRGTYEQYF. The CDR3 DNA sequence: TGTGCCAGCAGCTTAGGACGGGGCACCTACGAGCAGTACTTC.

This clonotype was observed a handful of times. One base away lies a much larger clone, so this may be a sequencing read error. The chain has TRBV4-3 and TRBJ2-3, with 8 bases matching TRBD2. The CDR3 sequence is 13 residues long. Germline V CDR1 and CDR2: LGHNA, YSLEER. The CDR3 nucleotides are TGCGCCGGCAGCCAGACTAGCGCAGATACGCAGTATTTT. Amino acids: CAGSQTSADTQYF.

This CDR3 is CASRITGAATYNEQFF. DNA for the CDR3: TGTGCCAGCAGGATTACAGGGGCTGCGACCTACAATGAGCAGTTCTTC. The chain has TRBV6-2 or TRBV6-3 and TRBJ2-1; 7 nucleotides line up with TRBD1. V gave up 6 bases and J gave up 2 bases; unmatched junction bases: 10. The germline V gene encodes CDR1 MNHEY and CDR2 SVGEGT. The CDR3 spans 16 residues.

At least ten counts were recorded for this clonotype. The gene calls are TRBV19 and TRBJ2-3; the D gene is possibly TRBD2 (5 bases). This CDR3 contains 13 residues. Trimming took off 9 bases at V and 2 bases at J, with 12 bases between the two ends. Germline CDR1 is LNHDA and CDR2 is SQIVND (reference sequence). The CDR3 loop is CASQGGVTDTQYF. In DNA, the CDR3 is TGTGCCAGCCAAGGAGGAGTCACAGATACGCAGTATTTT.

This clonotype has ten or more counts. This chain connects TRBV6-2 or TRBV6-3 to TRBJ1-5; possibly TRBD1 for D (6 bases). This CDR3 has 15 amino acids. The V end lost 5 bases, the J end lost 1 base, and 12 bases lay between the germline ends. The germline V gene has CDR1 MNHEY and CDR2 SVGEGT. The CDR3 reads CASSITGTSNQPQHF. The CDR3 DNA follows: TGTGCCAGCAGTATCACGGGGACAAGCAATCAGCCCCAGCATTTT.

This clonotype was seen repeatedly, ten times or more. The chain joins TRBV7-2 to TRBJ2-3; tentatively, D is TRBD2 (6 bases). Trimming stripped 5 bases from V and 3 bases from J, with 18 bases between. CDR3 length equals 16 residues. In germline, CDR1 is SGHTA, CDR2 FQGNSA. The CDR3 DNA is TGTGCCAGCAGCCAAGGGACTTCCCCCATAACAGATACGCAGTATTTT. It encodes CASSQGTSPITDTQYF.

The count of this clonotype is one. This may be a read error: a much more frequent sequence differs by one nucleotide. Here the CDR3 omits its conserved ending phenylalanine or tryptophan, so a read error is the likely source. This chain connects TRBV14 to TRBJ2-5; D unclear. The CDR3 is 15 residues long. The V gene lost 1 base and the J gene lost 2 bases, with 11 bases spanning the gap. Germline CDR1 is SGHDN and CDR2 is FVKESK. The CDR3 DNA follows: TGTGCCAGCAGCCAAGGTTCCGTCCCGCAAGAGACCCAGTACCTC. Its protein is CASSQGSVPQETQYL.

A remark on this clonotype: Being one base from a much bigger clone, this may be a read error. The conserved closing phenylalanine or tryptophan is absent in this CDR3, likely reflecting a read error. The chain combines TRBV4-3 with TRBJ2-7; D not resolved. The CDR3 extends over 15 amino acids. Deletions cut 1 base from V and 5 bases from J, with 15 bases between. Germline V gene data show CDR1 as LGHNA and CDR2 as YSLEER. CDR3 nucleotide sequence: TGCGCCAGCAGCCAAGTCGAAGGCGTGACCCACGAGCAGTACTCC. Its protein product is CASSQVEGVTHEQYS.

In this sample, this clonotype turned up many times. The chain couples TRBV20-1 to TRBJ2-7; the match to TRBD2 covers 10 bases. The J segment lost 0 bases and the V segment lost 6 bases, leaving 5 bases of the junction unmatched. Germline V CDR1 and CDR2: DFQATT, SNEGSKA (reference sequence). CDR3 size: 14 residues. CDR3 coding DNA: TGCAGTGCCACCCCTAGCGGGAGCTCCTACGAGCAGTACTTC. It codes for CSATPSGSSYEQYF.

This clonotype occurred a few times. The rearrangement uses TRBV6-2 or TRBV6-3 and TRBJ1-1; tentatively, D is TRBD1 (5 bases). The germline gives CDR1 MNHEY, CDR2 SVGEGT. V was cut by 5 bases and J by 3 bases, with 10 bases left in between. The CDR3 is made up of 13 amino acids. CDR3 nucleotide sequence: TGTGCCAGCAGTCCACAGGATGACACTGAAGCTTTCTTT. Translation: CASSPQDDTEAFF.

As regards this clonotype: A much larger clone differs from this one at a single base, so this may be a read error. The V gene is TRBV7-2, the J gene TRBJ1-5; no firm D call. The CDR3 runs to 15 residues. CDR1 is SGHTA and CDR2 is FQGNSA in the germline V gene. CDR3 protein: CASSLVLFSNRPQHF. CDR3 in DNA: TGTGCCAGCAGCTTAGTATTGTTTAGCAATCGGCCCCAGCATTTT. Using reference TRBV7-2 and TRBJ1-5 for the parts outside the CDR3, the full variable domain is GAGVSQSPSNKVTEKGKDVELRCDPISGHTALYWYRQSLGQGLEFLIYFQGNSAPDKSGLPSDRFSAERTGGSVSTLTIQRTQQEDSAVYLCASSLVLFSNRPQHFGDGTRLSIL.

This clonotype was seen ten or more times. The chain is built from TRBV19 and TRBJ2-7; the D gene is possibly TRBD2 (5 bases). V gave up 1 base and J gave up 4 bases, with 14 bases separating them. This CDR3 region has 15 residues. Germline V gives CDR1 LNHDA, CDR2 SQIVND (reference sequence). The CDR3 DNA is TGTGCCAGTAGTATAGCAGCGGATAAAATTTACGAGCAGTACTTC. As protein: CASSIAADKIYEQYF.

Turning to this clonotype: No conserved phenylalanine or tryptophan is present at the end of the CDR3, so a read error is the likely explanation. The CDR3 spells CASSQDRTGGNYGYTS. In DNA form, the CDR3 reads TGCGCCAGCAGCCAAGATAGAACTGGGGGTAACTATGGCTACACCTCC. V is TRBV4-1 and J is TRBJ1-2, with D perhaps matching TRBD1 (5 bases). Germline-derived CDR1 and CDR2 are MGHRA and YSYEKL. This CDR3 has 16 residues. V lost 0 bases and J 1 base, leaving 12 bases between the germline ends.

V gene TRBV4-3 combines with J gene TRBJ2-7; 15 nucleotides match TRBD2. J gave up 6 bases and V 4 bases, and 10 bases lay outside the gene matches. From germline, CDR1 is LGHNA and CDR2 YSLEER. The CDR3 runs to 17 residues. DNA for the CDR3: TGCGCCAGCAGCCTAGACGCCCGGACTAGCGGGAGGGTCGAGCAGTACTTC. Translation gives CASSLDARTSGRVEQYF.

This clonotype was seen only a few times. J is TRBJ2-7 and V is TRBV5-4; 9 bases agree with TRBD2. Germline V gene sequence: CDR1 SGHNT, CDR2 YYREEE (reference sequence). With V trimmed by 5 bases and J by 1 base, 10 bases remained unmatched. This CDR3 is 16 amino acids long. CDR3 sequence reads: CASSPGAAGGSYEQYF. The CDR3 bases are TGTGCCAGCAGTCCGGGGGCAGCGGGAGGTTCCTACGAGCAGTACTTC.

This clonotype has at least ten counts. CDR3 residues: CAWSMEGTQYF. CDR3 nucleotide sequence: TGTGCCTGGAGTATGGAGGGGACCCAGTACTTC. The rearrangement links TRBV30 to TRBJ2-5; TRBD2 might be the D (6 bases). This CDR3 comprises 11 residues. The V and J ends lost 2 bases and 7 bases respectively, with 8 bases between them. The V gene's germline CDR1 is GTSNPN and CDR2 SVGIG (reference sequence).

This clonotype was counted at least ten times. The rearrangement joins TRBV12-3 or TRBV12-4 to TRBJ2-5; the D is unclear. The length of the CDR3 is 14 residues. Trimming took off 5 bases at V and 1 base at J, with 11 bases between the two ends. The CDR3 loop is CASSPGHSQETQYF. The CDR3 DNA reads TGTGCCAGCAGTCCGGGCCATTCCCAAGAGACCCAGTACTTC.